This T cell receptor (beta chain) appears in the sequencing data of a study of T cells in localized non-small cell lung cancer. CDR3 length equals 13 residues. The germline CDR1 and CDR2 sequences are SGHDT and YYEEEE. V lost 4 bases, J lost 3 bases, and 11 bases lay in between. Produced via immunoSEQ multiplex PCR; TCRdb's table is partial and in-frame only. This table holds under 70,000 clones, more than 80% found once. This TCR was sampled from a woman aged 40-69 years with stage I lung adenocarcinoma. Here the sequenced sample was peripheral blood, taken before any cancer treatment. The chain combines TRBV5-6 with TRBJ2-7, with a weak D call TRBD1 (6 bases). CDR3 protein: CASSPGQIYEQYF. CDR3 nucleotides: TGTGCCAGCAGCCCCGGACAGATCTACGAGCAGTACTTC. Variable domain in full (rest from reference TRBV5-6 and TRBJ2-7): DAGVTQSPTHLIKTRGQQVTLRCSPKSGHDTVSWYQQALGQGPQFIFQYYEEEERQRGNFPDRFSGHQFPNYSSELNVNALLLGDSALYLCASSPGQIYEQYFGPGTRLTVT.